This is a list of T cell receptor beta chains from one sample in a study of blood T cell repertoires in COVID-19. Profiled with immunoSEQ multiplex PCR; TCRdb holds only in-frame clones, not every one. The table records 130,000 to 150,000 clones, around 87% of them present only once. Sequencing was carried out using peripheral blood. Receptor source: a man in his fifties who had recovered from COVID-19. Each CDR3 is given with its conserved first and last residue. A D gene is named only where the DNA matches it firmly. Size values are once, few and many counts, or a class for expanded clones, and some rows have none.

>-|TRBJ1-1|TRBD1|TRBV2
TGTGCCAGCATCGTGACAGGGGCCTCCACTGAAGCTTTCTTT
CASIVTGASTEAFF
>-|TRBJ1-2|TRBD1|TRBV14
TGTGCCAGCAGCCGGACAGGGAATTATGGCTACACCTTC
CASSRTGNYGYTF
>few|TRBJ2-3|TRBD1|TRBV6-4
TGTGCCAGCAGTGAATTTTTGGGACAGGGATCTGATACGCAGTATTTT
CASSEFLGQGSDTQYF
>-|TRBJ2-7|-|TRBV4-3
TGCGCCAGCAGCTCCAGACATTCCGAGCAGTACTTC
CASSSRHSEQYF
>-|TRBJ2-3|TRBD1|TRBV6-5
TGTGCCAGCAGTACGAGGGGGCGCACAGATACGCAGTATTTT
CASSTRGRTDTQYF
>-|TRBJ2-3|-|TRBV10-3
TGTGCCATCAGTGAGACAGGACATACAGCGGGCCTTAGCACAGATACGCAGTATTTT
CAISETGHTAGLSTDTQYF
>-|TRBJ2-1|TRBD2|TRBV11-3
TGTGCCAGCAGCCAGACTAGCGGGGTCGATAATGAGCAGTTCTTC
CASSQTSGVDNEQFF
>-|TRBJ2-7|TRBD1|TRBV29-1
TGCAGCGTTAAGCGGACAGGGGCCTACGAGCAGTACTTC
CSVKRTGAYEQYF
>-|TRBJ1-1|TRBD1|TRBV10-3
TGTGCCATCCGTTCAGGGGGGAGTTCTAACACTGAAGCTTTCTTT
CAIRSGGSSNTEAFF
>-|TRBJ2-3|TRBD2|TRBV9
TGTGCCAGCAGCACTAGCGGGGGGGCCGGGGATACGCAGTATTTT
CASSTSGGAGDTQYF
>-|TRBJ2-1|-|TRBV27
TGTGCCAGCAGTTTTAAATTCTACAATGAGCAGTTCTTC
CASSFKFYNEQFF
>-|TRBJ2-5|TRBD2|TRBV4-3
TGCGCCAGCAGCCAAGGGCTAGCGGACCAAGAGACCCAGTACTTC
CASSQGLADQETQYF
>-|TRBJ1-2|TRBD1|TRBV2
TGTGCCAGCAGCGAACAGGGGCCAATAGTTCCTAACTATGGCTACACCTTC
CASSEQGPIVPNYGYTF
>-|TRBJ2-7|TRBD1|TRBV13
TGTGCCAGCAGCACCGGACAGGACAGCTCCTACGAGCAGTACTTC
CASSTGQDSSYEQYF
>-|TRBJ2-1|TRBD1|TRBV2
TGTGCCAGCATATCGGTGCAGGGGGCTCAGAATGAGCAGTTCTTC
CASISVQGAQNEQFF
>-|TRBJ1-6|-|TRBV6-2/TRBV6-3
TGTGCCAGCAGCCCGGCAGGGGTTTCACCCCTCCACTTT
CASSPAGVSPLHF
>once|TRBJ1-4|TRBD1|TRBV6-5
TGTGCCAGCAGTTACATGACAGGGAAGCTTGAAAAACTGTTTTTT
CASSYMTGKLEKLFF